This is a list of T cell receptor beta chains from one sample in a study of early T cells in non-severe SARS-CoV-2 infection. TCRdb independently ran MiXCR on the 5' RACE reads; one entry per CDR3 protein. The sample has around 44,000 distinct CDR3 sequences, about 10% seen once; the top ten hold roughly 8.3%. Sequences were obtained from whole blood. The receptors here all came from an adult who was a healthcare worker with PCR-confirmed SARS-CoV-2 infection or an uninfected control (not recorded which). Both conserved end residues are trimmed from each CDR3.

v_call cdr3_aa
TRBV11-2 ASSFRGFGYGYT
TRBV29-1 SVGSPASEQY
TRBV5-1 ASSLGLAQETQY
TRBV7-8 ASSLVAGETEVF
TRBV9 ASSVGPKGGQANTGELF
TRBV5-1 ASSPGQHTEAF
TRBV28 ASSRTGVPDTQY
TRBV14 ASSQVAGPSFNEQF
TRBV7-9 ASSTRTSGITDTQY
TRBV7-3 ASSSPGVGEQY
TRBV4-2 ASSQEYGTFQETQY